This TCR beta chain was captured in a study of CD8 T cells in ankylosing spondylitis. The CDR3 loop spans 17 amino acids. The trim removed 3 bases at V and 5 bases at J, leaving 9 bases unmatched. The V gene's germline CDR1 is GTSNPN and CDR2 SVGIG (reference sequence). Only a few counts were recorded for this clonotype. Its antigen is unknown. Whole-study results and caveats: Previously reported in reactive arthritis synovial fluid and blood were some of the motif variants. From matched ankylosing spondylitis synovial fluid, disease-linked clones were reportedly recovered at significantly enriched levels.

TCRdb redid the calling of the 5' RACE reads with MiXCR, one entry per CDR3 protein. This table holds around 150,000 distinct CDR3 sequences, approximately 16% found once. The sample was blood, either unsorted or a sorted T cell fraction (not recorded which). This clonotype originated in a male donor with ankylosing spondylitis or in good health (not recorded which). The chain is built from TRBV30 and TRBJ2-1; TRBD2 agrees at 14 bases. CDR3 DNA: TGTGCCTGGAGCCAAATGACTAGCGGGAGGGCCCACAATGAGCAGTTCTTC. The encoded protein is CAWSQMTSGRAHNEQFF.